The sequence of this T cell receptor beta chain was determined in a study of cytomegalovirus exposure and HLA in healthy donors. About the research overall: Early on, a data release was issued that held approximately 92 million unique TCRs from HLA-typed donors. General study results and limits: Later analysis found that TCR beta chains associated with HLA were more clonally expanded than other, equally common chains.

The PCR made use of 60 Vbeta and 13 Jbeta primers. This table comes from immunoSEQ multiplex PCR, and its TCRdb copy is limited to in-frame clones, with some not included. This sample carries more than 200,000 clones, approximately 80% of them seen once, and the ten largest clones take over 1.1%. This clone has a single count. The antigen is undetermined. The trim removed 1 base at V and 0 bases at J, leaving 3 bases unmatched. CDR1 and CDR2 from the germline V gene are SGHAT and FQNNGV. The CDR3 consists of 16 residues. The sample comprised PBMCs. This chain connects TRBV11-2 to TRBJ2-1; 7 positions match TRBD2. The sequence came from a girl aged 5-17 years in good health and CMV-seronegative. The CDR3 bases are TGTGCCAGCAGCTTAGCGGGCGGGGGCTCCTACAATGAGCAGTTCTTC. This encodes CASSLAGGGSYNEQFF. The whole variable domain, filled in from reference TRBV11-2 and TRBJ2-1, reads EAGVAQSPRYKIIEKRQSVAFWCNPISGHATLYWYQQILGQGPKLLIQFQNNGVVDDSQLPKDRFSAERLKGVDSTLKIQPAKLEDSAVYLCASSLAGGGSYNEQFFGPGTRLTVL.